Listed here is a single TCR beta chain. These data are taken from a study of blood T cell repertoires in COVID-19. Study background: Collection of acute and convalescent COVID-19 samples took place in the United States, Italy and Spain.

Per the original methods: It was from reference gene primer amplification that nucleated cell counts were estimated. Using immunoSEQ multiplex PCR, the repertoire was profiled, and TCRdb retains in-frame clones only, with some absent. The DNA gave D and trimming, while V, J and clone size come from that table. The sample contains approximately 180,000 clones, roughly 84% of which appear only once. The specimen was PBMCs or T cells enriched from blood (not recorded which). This receptor was obtained from a human donor with acute COVID-19. The donor label of this sample is uncertain.

As DNA, the CDR3 is TGTGCCAGCAGCTTAGGAGAATCCTACGAGCAGTACTTC. Protein sequence: CASSLGESYEQYF. The V gene is TRBV11-2, the J gene TRBJ2-7; D unresolved. This CDR3 is 13 amino acids long. The V end was cut by 1 base, the J end by 1 base, with 5 bases between. Looked up from germline, CDR1 is SGHAT and CDR2 is FQNNGV.